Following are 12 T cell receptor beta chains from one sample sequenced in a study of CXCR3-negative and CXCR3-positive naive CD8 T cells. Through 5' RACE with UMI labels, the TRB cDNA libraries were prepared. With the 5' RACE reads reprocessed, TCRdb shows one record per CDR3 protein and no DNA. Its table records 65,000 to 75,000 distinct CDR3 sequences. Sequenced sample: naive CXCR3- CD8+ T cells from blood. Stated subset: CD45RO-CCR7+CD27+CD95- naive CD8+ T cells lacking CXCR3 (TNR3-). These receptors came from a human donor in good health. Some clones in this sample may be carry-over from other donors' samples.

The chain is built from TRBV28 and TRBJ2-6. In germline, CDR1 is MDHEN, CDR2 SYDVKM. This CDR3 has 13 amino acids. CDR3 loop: CASSFAGANVLTF.

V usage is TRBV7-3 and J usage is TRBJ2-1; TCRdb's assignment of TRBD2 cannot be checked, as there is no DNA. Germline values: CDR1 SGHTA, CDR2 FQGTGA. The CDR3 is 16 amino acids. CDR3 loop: CASSALELSGEIEQFF.

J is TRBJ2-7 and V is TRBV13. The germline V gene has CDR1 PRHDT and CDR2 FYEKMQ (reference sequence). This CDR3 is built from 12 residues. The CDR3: CASSTRPYEQYF.

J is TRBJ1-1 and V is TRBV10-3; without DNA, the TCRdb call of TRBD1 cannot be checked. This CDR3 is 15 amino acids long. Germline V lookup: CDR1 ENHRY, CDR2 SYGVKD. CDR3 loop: CAIRWTGGENTEAFF.

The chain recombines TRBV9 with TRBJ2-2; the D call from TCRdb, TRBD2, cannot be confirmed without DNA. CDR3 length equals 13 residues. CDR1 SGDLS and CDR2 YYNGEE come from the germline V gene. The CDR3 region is CASRGLGTGELFF. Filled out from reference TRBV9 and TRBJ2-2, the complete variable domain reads DSGVTQTPKHLITATGQRVTLRCSPRSGDLSVYWYQQSLDQGLQFLIQYYNGEERAKGNILERFSAQQFPDLHSELNLSSLELGDSALYFCASRGLGTGELFFGEGSRLTVL.

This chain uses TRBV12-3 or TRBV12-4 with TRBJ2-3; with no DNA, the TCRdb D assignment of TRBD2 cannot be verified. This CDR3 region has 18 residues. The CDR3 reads CASSLDASGGGGTDTQYF.

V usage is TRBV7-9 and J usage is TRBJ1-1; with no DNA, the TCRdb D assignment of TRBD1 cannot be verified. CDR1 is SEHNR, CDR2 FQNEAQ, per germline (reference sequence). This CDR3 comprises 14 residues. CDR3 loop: CASSLYLGVAEAFF. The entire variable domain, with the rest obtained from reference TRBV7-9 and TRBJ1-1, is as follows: DTGVSQNPRHKITKRGQNVTFRCDPISEHNRLYWYRQTLGQGPEFLTYFQNEAQLEKSRLLSDRFSAERPKGSFSTLEIQRTEQGDSAMYLCASSLYLGVAEAFFGQGTRLTVV.

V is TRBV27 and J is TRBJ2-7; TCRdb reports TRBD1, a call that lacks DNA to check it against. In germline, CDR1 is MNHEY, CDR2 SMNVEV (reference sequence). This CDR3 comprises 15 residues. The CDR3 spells CASSFQTGGHLGQYF.

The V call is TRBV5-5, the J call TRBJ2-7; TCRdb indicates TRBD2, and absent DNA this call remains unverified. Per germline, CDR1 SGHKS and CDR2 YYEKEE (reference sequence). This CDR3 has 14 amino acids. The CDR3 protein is CASRTGGDLSEQYF. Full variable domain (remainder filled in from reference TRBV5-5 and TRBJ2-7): DAGVTQSPTHLIKTRGQQVTLRCSPISGHKSVSWYQQVLGQGPQFIFQYYEKEERGRGNFPDRFSARQFPNYSSELNVNALLLGDSALYLCASRTGGDLSEQYFGPGTRLTVT.

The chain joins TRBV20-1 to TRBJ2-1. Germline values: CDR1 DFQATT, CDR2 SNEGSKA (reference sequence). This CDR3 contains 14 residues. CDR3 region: CSANVLQPYNEQFF.

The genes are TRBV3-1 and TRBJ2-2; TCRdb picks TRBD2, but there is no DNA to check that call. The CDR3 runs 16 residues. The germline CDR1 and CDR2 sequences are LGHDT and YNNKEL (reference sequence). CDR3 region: CASSHLGAAGAGELFF.

The CDR3: CAWSLSGTTEAFF. The genes are TRBV30 and TRBJ1-1; TCRdb's D gene call, TRBD1, goes unchecked for lack of DNA. The CDR3 spans 13 residues. In germline, CDR1 is GTSNPN, CDR2 SVGIG (reference sequence).